This record concerns one TCR beta chain sequence. Antigen specificity is unknown. This sample is part of a study of neoadjuvant nivolumab and ipilimumab in lung cancer. Overall study findings and caveats: Blood richness before therapy tracked richness in tumors resected after neoadjuvant therapy. Only two of four nivolumab-treated tumors gained richness and clonality by surgery.

V lost 1 base to trimming and J lost 0 bases; unmatched junction nucleotides: 2. The CDR3 totals 15 residues. Germline loops: CDR1 SGHAT, CDR2 FQDESV (reference sequence). Produced via immunoSEQ multiplex PCR; TCRdb's table is partial and in-frame only. The table has 25,000 to 30,000 clones, approximately 80% seen once. This chain joins TRBV11-1 and TRBJ2-7; 8 nucleotides align to TRBD2. This clonotype was sampled from an adult with non-small cell lung cancer. This sample comprised peripheral blood, obtained before neoadjuvant nivolumab, alone or with ipilimumab. DNA for the CDR3: TGTGCCAGCAGCTTAGTTGCGGGGGGCTCCTACGAGCAGTACTTC. As protein: CASSLVAGGSYEQYF.